These T cell receptor beta chains were read from a single sample in a study of identical twins. TCRdb processed the 5' RACE reads anew with MiXCR; each CDR3 protein has one entry. The sample carries some 710,000 distinct CDR3 sequences, roughly 6% recorded once. Sequenced: naive T cells sorted from blood. These TCRs come from a man between 18 and 35 years old in good health. Each CDR3 is given with its conserved first and last residue. Each record gives: clone size, V gene, J gene, D gene, CDR3 protein, CDR3 DNA. The D gene is left open where the match is weak. Clone size is not always given. Where it is, it says once, few, many or a class for expanded clones.

many	TRBV6-5	TRBJ2-2	.	CASSYQGGELFF	TGTGCCAGCAGTTACCAGGGCGGGGAGCTGTTTTTT
many	TRBV20-1	TRBJ2-2	.	CSASLFQNTGELFF	TGCAGTGCTAGCTTGTTTCAAAACACCGGGGAGCTGTTTTTT
many	TRBV4-2	TRBJ2-2	TRBD2	CASKGLADTGELFF	TGTGCCAGCAAGGGCCTAGCGGACACCGGGGAGCTGTTTTTT
many	TRBV5-1	TRBJ2-3	.	CASSFGPLGDTQYF	TGCGCCAGCAGCTTTGGACCCCTGGGAGATACGCAGTATTTT
.	TRBV19	TRBJ2-1	TRBD2	CASRAGGLPYNEQFF	TGTGCCAGTAGGGCGGGAGGGCTCCCCTACAATGAGCAGTTCTTC
.	TRBV19	TRBJ2-1	.	CASSNLGGAEQFF	TGTGCCAGTTCAAACCTAGGGGGAGCTGAGCAGTTCTTC
many	TRBV29-1	TRBJ1-2	.	CSVDQEGYTF	TGCAGCGTTGATCAGGAGGGCTACACCTTC
.	TRBV14	TRBJ2-3	.	CASSQDLDRRRDTQYF	TGTGCCAGCAGCCAAGATTTAGACCGCCGAAGGGATACGCAGTATTTT
many	TRBV29-1	TRBJ2-1	.	CSVESGYNEQFF	TGCAGCGTTGAGAGCGGTTACAATGAGCAGTTCTTC
few	TRBV18	TRBJ2-1	TRBD1	CASYRDRGANEQFF	TGTGCCAGCTACCGGGACAGAGGGGCCAATGAGCAGTTCTTC
few	TRBV29-1	TRBJ1-2	TRBD1	CSVAPGQGLYGYTF	TGCAGCGTTGCCCCGGGACAGGGCTTATATGGCTACACCTTC
many	TRBV5-1	TRBJ1-2	.	CASSLGGDYGYTF	TGCGCCAGCAGCTTGGGGGGCGACTATGGCTACACCTTC
.	TRBV6-1	TRBJ2-3	TRBD2	CASTSGLAELTDTQYF	TGTGCCAGCACCTCCGGACTAGCGGAGCTCACAGATACGCAGTATTTT
few	TRBV5-6	TRBJ2-5	.	CASSLIGKETQYF	TGTGCCAGCAGCTTGATCGGGAAAGAGACCCAGTACTTC
.	TRBV3-1	TRBJ2-5	TRBD1	CASSQEGDSQNF	TGTGCCAGCAGCCAAGAAGGGGACAGTCAGAACTTC
few	TRBV15	TRBJ1-2	TRBD1	CATSGPKGQGKVYGYTF	TGTGCCACCAGCGGACCCAAGGGACAGGGGAAGGTCTATGGCTACACCTTC
few	TRBV5-4	TRBJ2-1	.	CASSFRDGNEQFF	TGTGCCAGCAGCTTCAGGGACGGTAATGAGCAGTTCTTC
many	TRBV12-3/TRBV12-4	TRBJ2-3	TRBD2	CASSLGGRAATDTQYF	TGTGCCAGCAGTTTGGGAGGGAGGGCAGCGACAGATACGCAGTATTTT
.	TRBV7-2	TRBJ2-5	TRBD2	CASSLTGLAGETQYF	TGTGCCAGCAGCTTAACGGGACTAGCAGGGGAGACCCAGTACTTC
many	TRBV5-5	TRBJ1-2	TRBD1	CASRGQGPRQGYTF	TGTGCCAGCAGGGGACAGGGGCCCAGACAAGGCTACACCTTC
.	TRBV7-2	TRBJ2-7	TRBD1	CASNEGQGVSYEQYF	TGTGCCAGCAACGAGGGACAGGGGGTTTCCTACGAGCAGTACTTC
.	TRBV7-6	TRBJ2-5	TRBD2	CASSSWGPGLAGDRETQYF	TGTGCCAGCAGCTCTTGGGGCCCGGGACTAGCGGGAGACAGGGAGACCCAGTACTTC
.	TRBV25-1	TRBJ2-7	TRBD1	CASNRAGGSYEQYF	TGTGCCAGCAACAGGGCAGGGGGCTCCTACGAGCAGTACTTC
few	TRBV6-1	TRBJ2-3	.	CASRRVRQGNSDTQYF	TGTGCCAGCAGGAGGGTGCGGCAGGGAAACTCCGATACGCAGTATTTT
many	TRBV6-2/TRBV6-3	TRBJ2-7	.	CASRSTGEVTYEQYF	TGTGCCAGCAGATCAACAGGGGAGGTGACCTACGAGCAGTACTTC
few	TRBV19	TRBJ1-1	.	CASSVATSTEAFF	TGTGCCAGTAGTGTCGCGACGAGCACTGAAGCTTTCTTT
few	TRBV7-9	TRBJ2-3	TRBD1	CASSPDLQGSADTQYF	TGTGCCAGCAGCCCCGACCTACAGGGGAGCGCAGATACGCAGTATTTT
.	TRBV7-2	TRBJ2-3	.	CASSPGTTTDTQYF	TGTGCCAGCAGCCCCGGGACCACTACAGATACGCAGTATTTT
.	TRBV3-1	TRBJ2-1	TRBD1	CATRTGGEEQFF	TGTGCCACCCGTACAGGGGGCGAGGAGCAGTTCTTC
many	TRBV5-1	TRBJ2-1	TRBD2	CASRARGGAGEAKDEQFF	TGCGCCAGCAGGGCAAGGGGCGGTGCGGGAGAAGCTAAGGATGAGCAGTTCTTC
.	TRBV7-8	TRBJ2-7	.	CASSSQGAVVEQYF	TGTGCCAGCAGCTCCCAGGGTGCTGTCGTTGAGCAGTACTTC
.	TRBV5-1	TRBJ1-1	TRBD1	CASSLSPRTGRYTEAFF	TGCGCCAGCAGCTTGAGTCCTCGGACAGGGCGGTACACTGAAGCTTTCTTT
many	TRBV7-9	TRBJ2-1	.	CASSLGLPGLIANEQFF	TGTGCCAGCAGCTTAGGACTCCCGGGCCTTATAGCTAATGAGCAGTTCTTC
.	TRBV7-2	TRBJ2-7	.	CASSFARGLTYEQYF	TGTGCCAGCAGCTTCGCCAGGGGCCTTACCTACGAGCAGTACTTC
.	TRBV5-1	TRBJ2-2	.	CASSLESGRAGGELFF	TGCGCCAGCAGCTTGGAGTCGGGCAGGGCCGGCGGGGAGCTGTTTTTT
few	TRBV19	TRBJ2-2	.	CATTPQNTGELFF	TGTGCCACCACCCCCCAGAACACCGGGGAGCTGTTTTTT
many	TRBV12-3/TRBV12-4	TRBJ2-3	.	CASSLVRDRTDTQYF	TGTGCCAGCAGTTTGGTGCGGGATCGCACAGATACGCAGTATTTT
many	TRBV10-3	TRBJ1-1	.	CAISDPGTPLFF	TGTGCCATCAGTGACCCCGGGACTCCCCTCTTCTTT
many	TRBV10-3	TRBJ2-5	.	CAISESGAFEETQYF	TGTGCCATCAGTGAGTCGGGGGCTTTTGAAGAGACCCAGTACTTC
.	TRBV20-1	TRBJ2-3	.	CSASGGGLTTDTQYF	TGCAGTGCTAGTGGAGGGGGCTTGACCACAGATACGCAGTATTTT
few	TRBV11-2	TRBJ1-1	.	CASSLGLRFMNTEAFF	TGTGCCAGCAGCCTCGGACTCCGGTTCATGAACACTGAAGCTTTCTTT
.	TRBV5-6	TRBJ1-1	TRBD1	CDSSLGQANTEAFF	TGTGACAGCAGCTTGGGACAGGCTAACACTGAAGCTTTCTTT
many	TRBV29-1	TRBJ2-1	TRBD2	CSVAGTNYNEQFF	TGCAGCGTGGCCGGGACTAACTACAATGAGCAGTTCTTC
many	TRBV29-1	TRBJ1-2	.	CSVGLPEDTF	TGCAGCGTTGGACTGCCGGAAGACACCTTC
many	TRBV15	TRBJ2-1	.	CATRDPQTPYNEQFF	TGTGCCACCAGAGACCCACAGACGCCTTACAATGAGCAGTTCTTC
many	TRBV28	TRBJ2-3	.	CASSFPPTGISTDTQYF	TGTGCCAGCAGTTTTCCTCCTACCGGGATAAGCACAGATACGCAGTATTTT
many	TRBV12-3/TRBV12-4	TRBJ2-7	.	CASSLEARAYEQYF	TGTGCCAGCAGTTTAGAGGCAAGGGCCTACGAGCAGTACTTC
few	TRBV6-5	TRBJ2-3	TRBD2	CASLSGLAQYF	TGTGCCAGCCTTAGCGGGCTTGCGCAGTATTTT
many	TRBV20-1	TRBJ2-1	.	CSASALDSRSSYNEQFF	TGCAGTGCTAGTGCTCTGGACAGCCGGAGCTCCTACAATGAGCAGTTCTTC
many	TRBV20-1	TRBJ2-1	.	CSAQPHDSYNEQFF	TGCAGTGCCCAACCACATGACTCCTACAATGAGCAGTTCTTC
many	TRBV5-8	TRBJ2-3	.	CASSLLPGPHGDTQYF	TGTGCCAGCAGCTTGCTTCCGGGACCTCATGGAGATACGCAGTATTTT
.	TRBV30	TRBJ2-1	TRBD2	CAWSVAGGRQFF	TGTGCCTGGAGTGTAGCGGGAGGTCGGCAGTTCTTC
.	TRBV20-1	TRBJ2-3	TRBD2	CSASATSETSTDTQYF	TGCAGTGCTAGCGCGACTAGCGAGACTAGCACAGATACGCAGTATTTT
.	TRBV12-3/TRBV12-4	TRBJ2-1	TRBD2	CASSLAGLAGGEQFF	TGTGCCAGCAGTTTAGCGGGACTAGCGGGAGGTGAGCAGTTCTTC
many	TRBV3-1	TRBJ2-5	TRBD1	CASSQESTGEETQYF	TGTGCCAGCAGCCAAGAATCGACAGGGGAAGAGACCCAGTACTTC
few	TRBV30	TRBJ1-2	.	CAWKNSGLNYGYTF	TGTGCCTGGAAAAACAGTGGGCTCAACTATGGCTACACCTTC
many	TRBV20-1	TRBJ2-1	.	CSAKGVNNEQFF	TGCAGTGCTAAAGGGGTCAACAATGAGCAGTTCTTC
many	TRBV27	TRBJ1-2	.	CASRTENAGYTF	TGTGCCAGCAGGACCGAGAACGCCGGCTACACCTTC
.	TRBV3-1	TRBJ1-5	TRBD1	CASRQQGSNQPQHF	TGTGCCAGCAGACAACAGGGGAGCAATCAGCCCCAGCATTTT
.	TRBV4-3	TRBJ1-1	TRBD1	CASSQAGQGDAFF	TGCGCCAGCAGCCAAGCGGGACAGGGGGATGCTTTCTTT